This TCR beta chain was found in a study of Ad26.COV2.S vaccination and SARS-CoV-2 variants. Treatment in this sample: around 19 received Ad26.COV2.S at low or high dose, single or two shots; 5 received placebo; per-sample allocation not given. Vaccine and placebo recipients were sampled on day 63 after the first injection. Germline lookup yields CDR1 SGHNT and CDR2 YENEEA. The CDR3 is 13 amino acids. V was trimmed by 5 bases and J by 3 bases, leaving 8 bases between them. The protocol was immunoSEQ multiplex PCR, while the TCRdb copy is restricted to in-frame clones and leaves out a portion. The table includes 440,000 or so clones, roughly 91% detected once.

The chain is built from TRBV11-3 and TRBJ1-3; D unresolved. Sequenced material: peripheral blood, taken in a trial of Ad26.COV2.S vaccine versus placebo. This sequence was found in a person between 18 and 59 years old who received the Ad26.COV2.S COVID-19 vaccine or a placebo. The CDR3 loop is CASSPDIGNTIYF. DNA of the CDR3: TGTGCCAGCAGCCCCGACATTGGAAACACCATATATTTT.